This TCR beta chain appears in the sequencing data of a study of CD8+ T cells in alopecia areata. The treatment here: oral pan-JAK inhibitor, 5-10 mg twice daily. Specimens obtained from alopecia areata patients comprised lesional scalp punch biopsies and peripheral blood. RNA was extracted and reverse transcribed into cDNA as the sequencing template. Only in-frame clones appear in the TCRdb table, and some are missing; sequencing was by immunoSEQ multiplex PCR. This sample yields under 350,000 clones, of which roughly 60% are seen a single time; approximately 1.7% belongs to the top ten. V lost 3 bases and J 0 bases, leaving 9 bases between the germline ends. Germline assignment: CDR1 MNHEY and CDR2 SMNVEV (reference sequence). The CDR3 is made up of 15 amino acids.

This receptor was identified in a human donor with alopecia areata. This specimen was CD4+ T cells sorted from blood, taken at week 24, from a patient treated with tofacitinib. The chain uses TRBV27 and TRBJ1-5; no clear D. The CDR3 sequence is CASSFRPYSNQPQHF. Here the CDR3 DNA reads TGTGCCAGCAGTTTTAGACCTTATAGCAATCAGCCCCAGCATTTT.